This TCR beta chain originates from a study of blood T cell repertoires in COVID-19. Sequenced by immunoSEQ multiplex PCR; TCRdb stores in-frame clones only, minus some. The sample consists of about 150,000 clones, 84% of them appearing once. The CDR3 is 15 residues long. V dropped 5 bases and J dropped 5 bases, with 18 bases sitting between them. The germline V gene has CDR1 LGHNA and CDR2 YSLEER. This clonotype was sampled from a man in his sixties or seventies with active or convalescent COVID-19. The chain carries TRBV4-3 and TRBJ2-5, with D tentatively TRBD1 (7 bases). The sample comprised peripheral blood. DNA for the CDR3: TGCGCCAGCAGCTCAGGGGGGACACCTCATGAGACCCAGTACTTC. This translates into CASSSGGTPHETQYF.